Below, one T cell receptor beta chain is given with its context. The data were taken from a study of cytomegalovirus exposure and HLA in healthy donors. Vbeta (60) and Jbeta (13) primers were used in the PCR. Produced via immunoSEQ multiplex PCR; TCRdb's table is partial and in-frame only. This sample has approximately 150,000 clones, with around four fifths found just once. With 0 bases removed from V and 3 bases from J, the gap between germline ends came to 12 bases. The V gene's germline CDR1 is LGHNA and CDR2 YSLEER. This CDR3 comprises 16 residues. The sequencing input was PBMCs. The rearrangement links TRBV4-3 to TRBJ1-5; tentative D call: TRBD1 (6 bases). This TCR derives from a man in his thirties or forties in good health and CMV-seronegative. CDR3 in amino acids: CASSQEAGAINQPQHF. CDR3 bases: TGCGCCAGCAGCCAAGAAGCAGGGGCAATCAATCAGCCCCAGCATTTT.